Listed below are T cell receptor beta chains from one sample, sequenced in a study of blood T cell repertoires in COVID-19. This table comes from immunoSEQ multiplex PCR, and its TCRdb copy is limited to in-frame clones, with some not included. The sample records about 240,000 clones, about 89% being singletons. Input material: PBMCs or T cells enriched from blood (not recorded which). The receptors originated from a woman in her twenties or thirties who had recovered from COVID-19. CDR3s leave out the opening cysteine and the closing phenylalanine or tryptophan. A D gene is named only where the DNA matches it firmly.

D gene: NA
V gene: TRBV3-1/TRBV3-2
CDR3 length: 13
CDR3 protein: ASSQDSSGANVLT

D gene: NA
V gene: TRBV9
CDR3 length: 12
CDR3 protein: ASSGGQSNQPQH

D gene: TRBD1
V gene: TRBV2
CDR3 length: 12
CDR3 protein: ASNRDSYNEKLF

D gene: NA
V gene: TRBV4-1
CDR3 length: 17
CDR3 protein: ASSQGQVLRRARPHEQY

D gene: NA
V gene: TRBV19
CDR3 length: 13
CDR3 protein: ASSLRGLPNTEAF

D gene: NA
V gene: TRBV18
CDR3 length: 13
CDR3 protein: ASSPAGNPNSPLH

D gene: NA
V gene: TRBV3-1/TRBV3-2
CDR3 length: 14
CDR3 protein: ASSPLSGENTGELF

D gene: TRBD1
V gene: TRBV7-3
CDR3 length: 12
CDR3 protein: ASSSPGTGGQAF

D gene: NA
V gene: TRBV7-9
CDR3 length: 13
CDR3 protein: ASSAYRAVGTEAF

D gene: NA
V gene: TRBV2
CDR3 length: 11
CDR3 protein: ASLWGLTGELF

D gene: NA
V gene: TRBV6-2/TRBV6-3
CDR3 length: 12
CDR3 protein: ASCRASVPGELF

D gene: NA
V gene: TRBV28
CDR3 length: 13
CDR3 protein: ASSFAGKANYGYT

D gene: NA
V gene: TRBV28
CDR3 length: 16
CDR3 protein: ASRGQGEISASYNEQF

D gene: TRBD2
V gene: TRBV19
CDR3 length: 15
CDR3 protein: ASSDGLAGGSTDTQY

D gene: NA
V gene: TRBV18
CDR3 length: 15
CDR3 protein: ASSPRRPGQDTGELF